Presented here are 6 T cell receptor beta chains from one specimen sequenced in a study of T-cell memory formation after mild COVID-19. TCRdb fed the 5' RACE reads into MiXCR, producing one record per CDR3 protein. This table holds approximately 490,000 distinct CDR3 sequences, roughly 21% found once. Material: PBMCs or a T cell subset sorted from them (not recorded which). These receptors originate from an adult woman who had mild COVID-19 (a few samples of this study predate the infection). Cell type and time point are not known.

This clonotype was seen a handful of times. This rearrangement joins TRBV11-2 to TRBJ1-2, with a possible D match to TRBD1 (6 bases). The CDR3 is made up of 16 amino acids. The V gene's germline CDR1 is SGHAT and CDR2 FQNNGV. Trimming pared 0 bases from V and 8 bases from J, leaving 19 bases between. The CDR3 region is CASSLDLQGYPIGYTF. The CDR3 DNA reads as TGTGCCAGCAGCTTAGATCTCCAGGGGTACCCTATCGGCTACACCTTC.

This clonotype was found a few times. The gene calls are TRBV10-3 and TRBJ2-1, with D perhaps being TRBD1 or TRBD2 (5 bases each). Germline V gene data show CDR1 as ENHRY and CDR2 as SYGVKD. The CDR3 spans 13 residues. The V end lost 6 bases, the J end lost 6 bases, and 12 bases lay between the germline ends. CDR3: CAIRGELGNEQFF. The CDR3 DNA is TGTGCCATCAGAGGGGAGTTGGGCAATGAGCAGTTCTTC.

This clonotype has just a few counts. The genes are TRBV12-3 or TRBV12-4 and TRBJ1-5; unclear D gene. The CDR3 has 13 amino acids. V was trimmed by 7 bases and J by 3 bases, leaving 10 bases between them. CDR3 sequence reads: CASNARSNQPQHF. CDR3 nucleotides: TGTGCCAGCAACGCGAGGTCCAATCAGCCCCAGCATTTT.

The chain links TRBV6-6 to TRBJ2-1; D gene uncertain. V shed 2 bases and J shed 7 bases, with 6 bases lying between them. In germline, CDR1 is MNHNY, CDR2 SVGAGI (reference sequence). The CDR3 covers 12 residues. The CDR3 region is CASSYPGNEQFF. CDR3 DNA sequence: TGTGCCAGCAGTTACCCCGGTAATGAGCAGTTCTTC.

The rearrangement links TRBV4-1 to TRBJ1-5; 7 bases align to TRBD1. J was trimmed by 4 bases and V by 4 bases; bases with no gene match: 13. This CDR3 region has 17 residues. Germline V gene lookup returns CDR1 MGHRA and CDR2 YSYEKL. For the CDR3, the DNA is TGCGCCAGCAGCCCCACAGGGGCCCAGCTTGGAAATCAGCCCCAGCATTTT. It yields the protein CASSPTGAQLGNQPQHF.

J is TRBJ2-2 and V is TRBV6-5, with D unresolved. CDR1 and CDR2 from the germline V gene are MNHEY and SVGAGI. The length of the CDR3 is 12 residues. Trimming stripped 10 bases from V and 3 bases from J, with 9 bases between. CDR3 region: CAIHGDTGELFF. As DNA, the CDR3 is TGTGCCATCCACGGCGACACCGGGGAGCTGTTTTTT.